The 4 T cell receptor beta chains presented below share a single source sample, sequenced in a study of blood T cell repertoires in COVID-19. The repertoire was sequenced with immunoSEQ multiplex PCR; TCRdb's copy has only in-frame clones and lacks some. The repertoire holds about 230,000 clones, with approximately 88% as singletons. The sample consisted of peripheral blood. The receptors were sampled from a middle-aged man with acute or convalescent COVID-19.

Details on this clone: Other nucleotide sequences from this sample produce the same CDR3. The gene calls are TRBV2 and TRBJ1-5; 8 nucleotides match TRBD1. V lost 1 base and J lost 6; bases outside the gene matches: 2. The CDR3 sequence is 14 residues long. Germline CDR1 and CDR2: SNHLY and FYNNEI. In DNA form, the CDR3 reads TGTGCCAGCAGTGAAGGGCAGGGGGCTCAGCCCCAGCATTTT. Translated, it gives CASSEGQGAQPQHF.

This clone was observed a single time. The rearrangement links TRBV11-2 to TRBJ1-1; tentative D call: TRBD1 (6 bases). Germline V gene sequence: CDR1 SGHAT, CDR2 FQNNGV. Trimming shortened V by 4 bases and J by 0 bases, and 18 bases separated the two germline ends. The CDR3 totals 17 residues. CDR3 coding DNA: TGTGCCAGCAGCTATAGCGGGGGGCAAAGGGTGAACACTGAAGCTTTCTTT. Protein product: CASSYSGGQRVNTEAFF. The whole variable domain, remainder taken from reference TRBV11-2 and TRBJ1-1, is EAGVAQSPRYKIIEKRQSVAFWCNPISGHATLYWYQQILGQGPKLLIQFQNNGVVDDSQLPKDRFSAERLKGVDSTLKIQPAKLEDSAVYLCASSYSGGQRVNTEAFFGQGTRLTVV.

The chain uses TRBV6-5 and TRBJ1-2; 7 positions agree with TRBD1. J lost 4 bases, V lost 6 bases, and 8 bases had no gene match. CDR3 size: 14 residues. CDR1 is MNHEY and CDR2 is SVGAGI in the germline V gene. CDR3 sequence reads: CASRRQGPSYGYTF. For the CDR3, the DNA is TGTGCCAGCAGACGACAGGGCCCTTCCTATGGCTACACCTTC.

DNA for the CDR3: TGTGCCAGTAGCTTTGAGAGGAGGATGGGGGCCATGAACACTGAAGCTTTCTTT. Amino acid sequence: CASSFERRMGAMNTEAFF. This chain uses TRBV19 with TRBJ1-1, with D perhaps matching TRBD1 (6 bases). The CDR3 is 18 residues long. Trimming removed 6 bases at V and 0 bases at J, with 23 bases between. Germline CDR1 is LNHDA and CDR2 is SQIVND (reference sequence).